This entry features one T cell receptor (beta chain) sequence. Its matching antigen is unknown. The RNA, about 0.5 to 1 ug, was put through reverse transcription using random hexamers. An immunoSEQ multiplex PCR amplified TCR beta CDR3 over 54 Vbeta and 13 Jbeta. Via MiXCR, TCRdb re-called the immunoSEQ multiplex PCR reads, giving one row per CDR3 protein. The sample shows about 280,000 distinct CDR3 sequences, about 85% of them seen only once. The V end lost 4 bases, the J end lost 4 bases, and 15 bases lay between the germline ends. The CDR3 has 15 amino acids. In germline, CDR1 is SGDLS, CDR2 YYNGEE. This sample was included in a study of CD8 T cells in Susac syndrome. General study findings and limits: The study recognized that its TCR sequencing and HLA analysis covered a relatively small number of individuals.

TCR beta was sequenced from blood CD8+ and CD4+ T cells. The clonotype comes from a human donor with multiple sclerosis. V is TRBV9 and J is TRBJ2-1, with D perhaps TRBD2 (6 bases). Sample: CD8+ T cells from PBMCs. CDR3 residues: CASSPRTNAYNEQFF. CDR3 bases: TGTGCCAGCAGCCCCCGGACTAACGCATACAATGAGCAGTTCTTC.